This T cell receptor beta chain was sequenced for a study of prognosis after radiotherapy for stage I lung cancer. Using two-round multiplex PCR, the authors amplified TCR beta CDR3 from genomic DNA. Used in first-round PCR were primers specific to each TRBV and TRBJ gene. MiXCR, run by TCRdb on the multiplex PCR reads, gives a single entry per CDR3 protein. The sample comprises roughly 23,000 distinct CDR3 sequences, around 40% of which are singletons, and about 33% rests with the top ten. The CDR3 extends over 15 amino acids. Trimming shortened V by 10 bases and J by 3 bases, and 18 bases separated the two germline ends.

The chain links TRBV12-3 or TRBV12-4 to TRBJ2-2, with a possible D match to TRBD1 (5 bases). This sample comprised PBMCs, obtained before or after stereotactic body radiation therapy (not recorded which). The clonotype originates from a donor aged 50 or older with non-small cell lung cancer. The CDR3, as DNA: TGTGCCAACAGGCCTCGCGCTTACTACACCGGGGAGCTGTTTTTT. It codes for CANRPRAYYTGELFF.